A selection of T cell receptor beta chains follows, all from one sample in a study of radiation and T cells in renal cell carcinoma. The repertoire was sequenced with immunoSEQ multiplex PCR; TCRdb's copy has only in-frame clones and lacks some. The sample consists of about 78,000 clones, roughly nine tenths of them appearing once. The sample was blood, taken from a patient whose treatment included radiotherapy and nephrectomy. The receptors shown here come from a woman in her sixties or seventies with renal cell carcinoma. The CDR3 runs from the conserved cysteine through the conserved F or W. A D gene is named only where the DNA matches it firmly. Rows may omit the clone size; those that give it use once, few, many or a size class.

d_call | j_call | clone_size | cdr3_length | v_call | cdr3_nt | cdr3_aa
TRBD1 | TRBJ1-1 | NA | 14 | TRBV2 | TGTGCCAGCAGGGGACAGCCGTTGAACACTGAAGCTTTCTTT | CASRGQPLNTEAFF
NA | TRBJ2-7 | NA | 11 | TRBV11-3 | TGTGCCAGCAGGGGGGGGCACGAGCAGTACTTC | CASRGGHEQYF
NA | TRBJ1-2 | NA | 13 | TRBV19 | TGTGCCAGTAGTATAGAGGACTTCCAGGGCTACACCTTC | CASSIEDFQGYTF
TRBD2 | TRBJ2-1 | once | 16 | TRBV19 | TGCGCCAGTAGTATCCGCGCTAGCGGGGGGATAAATGAGCAGTTCTTC | CASSIRASGGINEQFF
NA | TRBJ2-7 | NA | 11 | TRBV20-1 | TGCAGTGCTAGAGATCGGAACGAGCAGTACTTC | CSARDRNEQYF
NA | TRBJ2-5 | once | 15 | TRBV5-5 | TGTGCCAGCAGCTCCCCGGGGGGCGGCCAAGAGACCCAGTACTTC | CASSSPGGGQETQYF
NA | TRBJ2-7 | NA | 13 | TRBV19 | TGTGCCAGTAGTACGGGGACTCCCTACGAGCAGTACTTC | CASSTGTPYEQYF
TRBD1 | TRBJ2-2 | NA | 19 | TRBV4-1 | TGCGCCAGCAGCCAAGAAGCGACGTCCGGGACAGGGAACGCCGGGGAGCTGTTTTTT | CASSQEATSGTGNAGELFF
NA | TRBJ2-3 | NA | 15 | TRBV7-9 | TGTGCCAGCAGCTTAGCTACCGGGGGCACAGATACGCAGTATTTT | CASSLATGGTDTQYF
NA | TRBJ2-5 | NA | 10 | TRBV29-1 | TGCAGCGTTGGTGGAGAGACCCAGTACTTC | CSVGGETQYF
NA | TRBJ2-7 | NA | 15 | TRBV7-2 | TGTGCCAGCAGCTTATTGGGGGACACTTCCTACGAGCAGTACTTC | CASSLLGDTSYEQYF
NA | TRBJ2-3 | NA | 17 | TRBV4-1 | TGCGCCAGCAGCCAAGAAGGATCAGGTGCTCGCACAGATACGCAGTATTTT | CASSQEGSGARTDTQYF
NA | TRBJ2-3 | NA | 14 | TRBV5-8 | TGTGCCAGCAGCTTGGAGAGAGCGGCAGATACGCAGTATTTT | CASSLERAADTQYF
NA | TRBJ2-7 | NA | 12 | TRBV7-3 | TGTGCCAGCAGCTTAGGGTCGGGCGAGCAGTACTTC | CASSLGSGEQYF
TRBD2 | TRBJ2-5 | NA | 13 | TRBV11-3 | TGTGCCAGCAGCCGGGAGGGCGTAAGCACCCAGTACTTC | CASSREGVSTQYF
NA | TRBJ2-1 | once | 14 | TRBV29-1 | TGCAGCGTTGAGGGGCACCGCTCCTACAATGAGCAGTTCTTC | CSVEGHRSYNEQFF
NA | TRBJ2-2 | NA | 13 | TRBV4-2 | TGTGCCAGCAGCCGGGGAAACACCGGGGAGCTGTTTTTT | CASSRGNTGELFF
NA | TRBJ2-3 | NA | 15 | TRBV25-1 | TGTGCCAGCAGTGACGGGGGAACACTCCTGCATACGCAGTATTTT | CASSDGGTLLHTQYF
TRBD1 | TRBJ2-1 | NA | 15 | TRBV5-1 | TGCGCCAGCAGCTTCGATCAGGGGGCGTATAATGAGCAGTTCTTC | CASSFDQGAYNEQFF
NA | TRBJ2-5 | NA | 15 | TRBV14 | TGTGCCAGCAGCCAAGATTGGACTCTACAAGAGACCCAGTACTTC | CASSQDWTLQETQYF
NA | TRBJ1-2 | once | 12 | TRBV29-1 | TGCAGCTCCAAGGGGGTAAACTATGGCTACACCTTC | CSSKGVNYGYTF
TRBD2 | TRBJ2-7 | once | 16 | TRBV7-7 | TGTGCTAGCAGCTTACCTGGGGGGGACTCTCCCTACGAGCAGTACTTC | CASSLPGGDSPYEQYF
NA | TRBJ2-7 | once | 12 | TRBV6-5 | TGTGCCAGCAGCTTCGACCTCTACGAGCAGTACTTC | CASSFDLYEQYF
NA | TRBJ1-1 | NA | 11 | TRBV19 | TGTGCCAGCCTTGACAGGTTTGAAGCTTTCTTT | CASLDRFEAFF
NA | TRBJ1-5 | NA | 15 | TRBV5-6 | TGTGCCAGCAGCAGGGGGACCGCGAGTGGTCAGCCCCAGCATTTT | CASSRGTASGQPQHF
NA | TRBJ1-3 | NA | 16 | TRBV6-1 | TGTGCCAGCAGTGAAGCCCAGGCAGTCTCTGGAAACACCATATATTTT | CASSEAQAVSGNTIYF
TRBD1 | TRBJ1-4 | NA | 15 | TRBV7-2 | TGTGCCAGCAGCTACGACAGGGGCCCTAATGAAAAACTGTTTTTT | CASSYDRGPNEKLFF
NA | TRBJ1-1 | NA | 13 | TRBV28 | TGTGCCAGCAGTTTGACAGCGAACACTGAAGCTTTCTTT | CASSLTANTEAFF